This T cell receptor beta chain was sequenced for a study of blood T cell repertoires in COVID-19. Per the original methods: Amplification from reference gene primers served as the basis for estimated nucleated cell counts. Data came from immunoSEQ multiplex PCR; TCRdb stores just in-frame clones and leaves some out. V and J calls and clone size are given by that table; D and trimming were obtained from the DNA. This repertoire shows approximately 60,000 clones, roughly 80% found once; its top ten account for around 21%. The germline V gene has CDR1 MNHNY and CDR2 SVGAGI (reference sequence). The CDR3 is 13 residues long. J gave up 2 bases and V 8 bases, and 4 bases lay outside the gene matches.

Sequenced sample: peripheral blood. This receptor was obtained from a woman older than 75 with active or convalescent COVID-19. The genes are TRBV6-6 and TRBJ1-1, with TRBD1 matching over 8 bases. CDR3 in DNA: TGTGCCAGCCGGGACAGGAGTAACACTGAAGCTTTCTTT. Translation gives CASRDRSNTEAFF.